The clone carrying this T cell receptor (beta chain) was observed a handful of times. Antigen unknown. This specimen belongs to a study of CD8+ T cells in alopecia areata. The overall study: Twice a day, 5 to 10 mg of oral tofacitinib was administered to treated patients. Whole-study results and caveats: Because of a solitary nonresponder, the connection of baseline CD8+ expansion to response stays uncertain.

Treatment indicated: oral pan-JAK inhibitor, 5-10 mg twice daily. As part of sample collection, lesional scalp punch biopsies and peripheral blood were taken from alopecia areata patients. cDNA prepared by RNA extraction and subsequent reverse transcription served as the template for sequencing. This table comes from immunoSEQ multiplex PCR, and its TCRdb copy is limited to in-frame clones, with some not included. The table lists 130,000 or so clones, 86% of them singletons. Germline loops: CDR1 ENHRY, CDR2 SYGVKD. CDR3 length: 14 residues. V lost 3 bases and J lost 4, with 13 bases in between. The J gene is TRBJ2-7, the V gene TRBV10-3; maybe TRBD1 (6 bases). The source was CD8+ T cells sorted from blood, collected at week 4, from a patient treated with tofacitinib. This receptor was identified in a human donor with alopecia areata. CDR3 nucleotides: TGTGCCATCAGTGATCAGGGGAGTGGGTACGAGCAGTACTTC. Translation: CAISDQGSGYEQYF.